The 32 T cell receptor beta chains reported below all come from one sample, sequenced in a study of T-cell memory formation after mild COVID-19. TCRdb re-derived calls from the 5' RACE reads in MiXCR, one entry per CDR3 protein. The profile shows some 410,000 distinct CDR3 sequences, around 22% of them singletons. The material sequenced was PBMCs or a T cell subset sorted from them (not recorded which). The receptors were sampled from an adult woman who had mild COVID-19 (a few samples of this study predate the infection). Cell type and time point are not known.

This clonotype was detected a few times. The rearrangement uses TRBV5-5 and TRBJ2-3, with D perhaps being TRBD1 or TRBD2 (6 bases each). The CDR3 is made up of 15 amino acids. Trimming removed 3 bases at V and 3 bases at J, with 14 bases between. Looked up from germline, CDR1 is SGHKS and CDR2 is YYEKEE (reference sequence). The CDR3: CASSWGARGTDTQYF. In nucleotides, the CDR3 is TGTGCCAGCAGCTGGGGGGCGCGGGGTACAGATACGCAGTATTTT. Based on the CDR3 plus reference TRBV5-5 and TRBJ2-3, the full variable domain is DAGVTQSPTHLIKTRGQQVTLRCSPISGHKSVSWYQQVLGQGPQFIFQYYEKEERGRGNFPDRFSARQFPNYSSELNVNALLLGDSALYLCASSWGARGTDTQYFGPGTRLTVL.

V and J are TRBV20-1 and TRBJ2-7; either TRBD1 or TRBD2 may fit D (5 bases each). The CDR3 length is 15 residues. V was clipped by 5 bases and J by 5 bases, with 22 bases between them. Germline-derived CDR1 and CDR2 are DFQATT and SNEGSKA (reference sequence). In DNA, the CDR3 is TGCAGTGCTGAGAAAGTAGGGACCGACAGCCACGAGCAGTACTTC. Amino acid sequence: CSAEKVGTDSHEQYF.

The V call is TRBV5-6, the J call TRBJ1-2; 9 nucleotides agree with TRBD1. CDR1 is SGHDT and CDR2 is YYEEEE in the germline V gene. There are 13 residues in the CDR3. Trimming took 8 bases from V and 4 from J; bases not matched to a gene: 6. The CDR3: CASSGQGLYGYTF. The CDR3 coding sequence is TGTGCCAGTTCGGGACAGGGCCTCTATGGCTACACCTTC.

V and J are TRBV7-3 and TRBJ2-2, with TRBD1 matching over 7 bases. V gave up 5 bases and J gave up 1 base; unmatched junction bases: 7. From germline, CDR1 is SGHTA and CDR2 FQGTGA. The CDR3 contains 16 residues. The CDR3 region is CASSPTRGRNTGELFF. As DNA, the CDR3 is TGTGCCAGCAGCCCGACCAGGGGGAGGAACACCGGGGAGCTGTTTTTT.

The chain uses TRBV9 and TRBJ1-1; 8 positions match TRBD1. Germline V gene data show CDR1 as SGDLS and CDR2 as YYNGEE. V was clipped by 1 base and J by 1 base; unmatched bases: 6. This CDR3 is built from 16 residues. CDR3 nucleotides: TGTGCCAGCAGCGTAACGGCAGGGGGCGGGAACACTGAAGCTTTCTTT. Its protein is CASSVTAGGGNTEAFF.

This clonotype turned up a few times. The chain joins TRBV6-5 to TRBJ1-2; the match to TRBD1 covers 7 bases. From germline, CDR1 is MNHEY and CDR2 SVGAGI. V was pared by 7 bases and J by 1 base, with 6 bases of the junction left unmatched. The CDR3 length is 14 residues. The CDR3 spells CASTPGTVNYGYTF. The CDR3 nucleotides read TGTGCCAGCACCCCCGGGACAGTTAACTATGGCTACACCTTC.

The genes are TRBV10-3 and TRBJ1-1; no reliable D call. The V gene's germline CDR1 is ENHRY and CDR2 SYGVKD. This CDR3 has 12 amino acids. The V and J ends lost 5 bases and 7 bases respectively, with 11 bases between them. The CDR3 nucleotides read TGTGCCATCAGTTCTGACGGGTATGAAGCTTTCTTT. Amino acids: CAISSDGYEAFF.

The CDR3 DNA reads TGTGCCAGCAGCGTAGAAAGGGACGTAGACACTGAAGCTTTCTTT. Its translation is CASSVERDVDTEAFF. V usage is TRBV9 and J usage is TRBJ1-1; tentatively, D is TRBD1 (5 bases). Germline loops: CDR1 SGDLS, CDR2 YYNGEE. V dropped 0 bases and J dropped 3 bases, with 12 bases sitting between them. The CDR3 has 15 residues. Full variable domain (rest looked up from reference TRBV9 and TRBJ1-1): DSGVTQTPKHLITATGQRVTLRCSPRSGDLSVYWYQQSLDQGLQFLIQYYNGEERAKGNILERFSAQQFPDLHSELNLSSLELGDSALYFCASSVERDVDTEAFFGQGTRLTVV.

The rearrangement links TRBV9 to TRBJ2-1, with 15 bases fitting TRBD2. After removal of 3 bases from V and 10 bases from J, the junction contained 5 bases not matched to a gene. In germline, CDR1 is SGDLS, CDR2 YYNGEE. This CDR3 spans 15 amino acids. CDR3 sequence (DNA): TGTGCCAGCAGCGCGATGGGACTAGCGGGAGGAGAGCAGTTCTTC. Translating gives CASSAMGLAGGEQFF.

This rearrangement joins TRBV10-3 to TRBJ2-1; 15 nucleotides line up with TRBD2. CDR3 length: 13 residues. With V trimmed by 6 bases and J by 10 bases, 1 base remained unmatched. Per germline, CDR1 ENHRY and CDR2 SYGVKD. CDR3 nucleotide sequence: TGTGCCATCAGGGGACTAGCGGGAGGCGAGCAGTTCTTC. Amino acid sequence: CAIRGLAGGEQFF.

In its sample, this clonotype was seen a few times. The rearrangement joins TRBV7-6 to TRBJ2-1, with 11 bases lining up with TRBD2. CDR1 is SGHVS and CDR2 is FNYEAQ in the germline V gene. V gave up 0 bases and J gave up 7 bases; unmatched junction bases: 14. The CDR3 has 19 residues. DNA for the CDR3: TGTGCCAGCAGCTTAGCGGTCCTTACAGAGACTAGCGGGATGAATGAGCAGTTCTTC. Protein sequence: CASSLAVLTETSGMNEQFF.

The gene calls are TRBV5-1 and TRBJ1-5; TRBD1 matches 8 bases. Germline-derived CDR1 and CDR2 are SGHRS and YFSETQ. The CDR3 length is 14 residues. V lost 1 base to trimming and J lost 5 bases; unmatched junction nucleotides: 2. CDR3 protein: CASSLTGGDQPQHF. CDR3 nucleotides: TGCGCCAGCAGCTTGACAGGGGGAGATCAGCCCCAGCATTTT.

This rearrangement joins TRBV18 to TRBJ2-7, with TRBD2 identical over 9 bases. V was clipped by 2 bases and J by 3 bases; unmatched bases: 5. Germline V gene sequence: CDR1 KGHSH, CDR2 LQKENI. CDR3 length: 15 residues. CDR3 coding DNA: TGTGCCAGCTCACCAAAGCGGGAGGTCGGCTACGAGCAGTACTTC. It encodes CASSPKREVGYEQYF.

A few counts support this clonotype. The gene calls are TRBV7-9 and TRBJ2-2; D is unclear. The CDR3 is 13 residues long. V was trimmed by 1 base and J by 4 bases, leaving 4 bases between them. Per the germline V gene, CDR1 is SEHNR and CDR2 is FQNEAQ (reference sequence). This CDR3 reads CASSLEFTGELFF. The DNA of the CDR3 is TGTGCCAGCAGCTTAGAATTCACCGGGGAGCTGTTTTTT. The full variable domain, completed using reference TRBV7-9 and TRBJ2-2, is DTGVSQNPRHKITKRGQNVTFRCDPISEHNRLYWYRQTLGQGPEFLTYFQNEAQLEKSRLLSDRFSAERPKGSFSTLEIQRTEQGDSAMYLCASSLEFTGELFFGEGSRLTVL.

This clonotype appeared a single time. The rearrangement joins TRBV29-1 to TRBJ1-1; 8 positions match TRBD1. CDR3 size: 14 residues. Trimming at V came to 6 bases and at J to 5 bases, leaving 11 bases not matched to a gene. Per the germline V gene, CDR1 is SQVTM and CDR2 is ANQGSEA. CDR3 sequence (DNA): TGCAGCGTGGCCAGGACAGGGATAAAGACTGAAGCTTTCTTT. Translation gives CSVARTGIKTEAFF. Variable domain in full (rest from reference TRBV29-1 and TRBJ1-1): SAVISQKPSRDICQRGTSLTIQCQVDSQVTMMFWYRQQPGQSLTLIATANQGSEATYESGFVIDKFPISRPNLTFSTLTVSNMSPEDSSIYLCSVARTGIKTEAFFGQGTRLTVV.

A few counts support this clonotype. The CDR3 DNA reads as TGTGCCAGCAGCCGCAGACATTCAGGGATTTCCTACGAGCAGTACTTC. Protein sequence: CASSRRHSGISYEQYF. The chain uses TRBV21-1 and TRBJ2-7; the table's D gene call, TRBD1, was not cross checked with the DNA. TRBV21-1 is deemed a pseudogene. CDR3 length equals 16 residues.

This clonotype was found many times. The V gene is TRBV7-6, the J gene TRBJ2-2; D might be TRBD1 (6 bases). CDR3 length: 15 amino acids. The V gene's germline CDR1 is SGHVS and CDR2 FNYEAQ. V shed 1 base and J shed 2 bases, with 8 bases lying between them. DNA for the CDR3: TGTGCCAGCAGCTTAGAACAGGGTAACACCGGGGAGCTGTTTTTT. Its protein product is CASSLEQGNTGELFF.

Only a few counts were recorded for this clonotype. V is TRBV7-7 and J is TRBJ2-5; 10 bases are a match to TRBD1. J was trimmed by 2 bases and V by 3 bases; bases with no gene match: 9. The CDR3 loop spans 17 amino acids. In germline, CDR1 is SSHAT, CDR2 FNYEAQ (reference sequence). DNA for the CDR3: TGTGCCAGCAGCTTCGGTAAACGGGACAGGGGACAAGAGACCCAGTACTTC. Translation: CASSFGKRDRGQETQYF. The full variable domain, its missing parts supplied by reference TRBV7-7 and TRBJ2-5, is GAGVSQSPRYKVTKRGQDVTLRCDPISSHATLYWYQQALGQGPEFLTYFNYEAQPDKSGLPSDRFSAERPEGSISTLTIQRTEQRDSAMYRCASSFGKRDRGQETQYFGPGTRLLVL.

This clonotype was picked up a small number of times. J is TRBJ2-1 and V is TRBV24-1; unclear D gene. Germline V gene data show CDR1 as KGHDR and CDR2 as SFDVKD. The CDR3 sequence is 15 residues long. V was shortened by 2 bases and J by 7 bases, with 14 bases between the two germline ends. The chain's CDR3 is CATSDWRRSVNEQFF. As DNA, the CDR3 is TGTGCCACCAGTGATTGGCGGCGGTCGGTTAATGAGCAGTTCTTC.

This clonotype was found a few times. The chain joins TRBV5-1 to TRBJ1-1, with D possibly being TRBD1 (6 bases). The CDR3 consists of 16 residues. Germline CDR1 reads SGHRS; CDR2 reads YFSETQ. V was pared by 6 bases and J by 7 bases, with 25 bases between. For the CDR3, the DNA is TGCGCCAGCAACCCGGGGGGGGCGCCAGGAAGAAGTGAAGCTTTCTTT. Translating gives CASNPGGAPGRSEAFF.

The CDR3 coding sequence is TGTGCCAGCAGCGTCGGTATCCATTTTAACACCGGGGAGCTGTTTTTT. This gives the protein CASSVGIHFNTGELFF. This chain uses TRBV5-4 with TRBJ2-2, with D hard to call. The CDR3 consists of 16 residues. The germline gives CDR1 SGHNT, CDR2 YYREEE (reference sequence). V lost 4 bases, J lost 2 bases, and 15 bases lay in between.

The gene calls are TRBV2 and TRBJ1-6; possibly TRBD1 for D (5 bases). Germline V CDR1 and CDR2: SNHLY, FYNNEI. The CDR3 has 14 amino acids. V lost 10 bases, J lost 10 bases, and 20 bases lay in between. The CDR3 DNA reads as TGTGCCACCGCTCCGGGGCCCTTGCGCTCACCCCTCCACTTT. This codes for CATAPGPLRSPLHF.

This clonotype was seen a few times. V gene TRBV6-5 combines with J gene TRBJ2-7; TRBD1 agrees at 8 bases. The germline V gene has CDR1 MNHEY and CDR2 SVGAGI. The ends lost 0 bases at V and 0 bases at J; junction bases unmatched: 1. The CDR3 spans 15 residues. CDR3 bases: TGTGCCAGCAGTTACTCAGGACAGGGCTCCTACGAGCAGTACTTC. Its translation is CASSYSGQGSYEQYF.

V and J are TRBV7-2 and TRBJ2-5; 9 positions agree with TRBD2. Germline CDR1 reads SGHTA; CDR2 reads FQGNSA. The CDR3 is made up of 16 amino acids. After removal of 5 bases from V and 6 bases from J, the junction contained 13 bases not matched to a gene. CDR3 bases: TGTGCCAGCAGCCCCGTGATAGCGGGAGCTCCAAAGACCCAGTACTTC. It encodes CASSPVIAGAPKTQYF. Looking up the rest from reference TRBV7-2 and TRBJ2-5 gives the full variable domain: GAGVSQSPSNKVTEKGKDVELRCDPISGHTALYWYRQSLGQGLEFLIYFQGNSAPDKSGLPSDRFSAERTGGSVSTLTIQRTQQEDSAVYLCASSPVIAGAPKTQYFGPGTRLLVL.

CDR3 region: CATSPAAGTSGGASRETQYF. The CDR3 DNA follows: TGTGCCACCAGCCCCGCGGCCGGGACTAGCGGGGGGGCCTCCAGAGAGACCCAGTACTTC. The V and J genes are TRBV24-1 and TRBJ2-5; 16 bases are shared with TRBD2. In germline, CDR1 is KGHDR, CDR2 SFDVKD. The CDR3 is 20 residues long. Trimming took 7 bases from V and 4 from J; bases not matched to a gene: 17.

The V and J genes are TRBV7-6 and TRBJ2-3; 9 bases align to TRBD2. Germline V lookup: CDR1 SGHVS, CDR2 FNYEAQ. Germline trimming cut 0 bases from V and 6 bases from J; bases unmatched to any gene: 10. CDR3 length: 17 amino acids. CDR3 DNA sequence: TGTGCCAGCAGCTTAGCTGTCGCGGGGGGGCCGTTGGATACGCAGTATTTT. Protein product: CASSLAVAGGPLDTQYF.

The chain joins TRBV2 to TRBJ1-5, with TRBD1 identical over 12 bases. The V and J ends lost 5 bases and 1 base, in that order; junction bases with no gene match: 15. The CDR3 has 20 amino acids. Germline V lookup: CDR1 SNHLY, CDR2 FYNNEI. The CDR3 region has the DNA TGTGCCAGCAGTTTAAGCCGGGGGACAGGGGGCTCTTTGAGCAATCAGCCCCAGCATTTT. The encoded protein is CASSLSRGTGGSLSNQPQHF.

At least ten counts were recorded for this clonotype. This sequence joins TRBV3-1 and TRBJ2-3; no clear D gene. Germline CDR1 reads LGHDT; CDR2 reads YNNKEL (reference sequence). V was shortened by 1 base and J by 2 bases, with 7 bases between the two germline ends. CDR3 length equals 14 residues. CDR3 DNA: TGTGCCAGCAGCCAAGGGCCTCTCACAGATACGCAGTATTTT. Amino acids: CASSQGPLTDTQYF.

This clonotype was detected only a few times. This chain connects TRBV6-1 to TRBJ2-7; D unclear. The V end lost 2 bases, the J end lost 1 base, and 12 bases lay between the germline ends. The CDR3 sequence is 15 residues long. Germline V gives CDR1 MNHNS, CDR2 SASEGT. For the CDR3, the DNA is TGTGCCAGCAGTGAAAATAGCAGATTTTCCTACGAGCAGTACTTC. Translating it yields CASSENSRFSYEQYF.

This clonotype appeared a few times. The chain combines TRBV25-1 with TRBJ2-5, with D perhaps matching TRBD2 (5 bases). Germline V gene data show CDR1 as MGHDK and CDR2 as SYGVNS. Trimming shortened V by 10 bases and J by 0 bases, and 6 bases separated the two germline ends. This CDR3 is 11 amino acids long. CDR3 sequence (DNA): TGTGCCATCGGGGACCAAGAGACCCAGTACTTC. Its protein product is CAIGDQETQYF. Variable domain in full (rest from reference TRBV25-1 and TRBJ2-5): EADIYQTPRYLVIGTGKKITLECSQTMGHDKMYWYQQDPGMELHLIHYSYGVNSTEKGDLSSESTVSRIRTEHFPLTLESARPSHTSQYLCAIGDQETQYFGPGTRLLVL.

The rearrangement uses TRBV7-2 and TRBJ2-2, with D uncertain. The CDR3 loop spans 14 amino acids. Trimming shortened V by 5 bases and J by 3 bases, and 10 bases separated the two germline ends. Germline CDR1 SGHTA, CDR2 FQGNSA. The CDR3 nucleotides are TGTGCCAGCAGCCGACGACCTTACACCGGGGAGCTGTTTTTT. Its translation is CASSRRPYTGELFF.

J is TRBJ2-7 and V is TRBV29-1; no firm D call. The CDR3 is 11 amino acids. V shed 1 base and J shed 2 bases, with 3 bases lying between them. CDR1 and CDR2 from the germline V gene are SQVTM and ANQGSEA. Written as DNA, the CDR3 is TGCAGCGTTGAAGGGGCCTACGAGCAGTACTTC. Its protein product is CSVEGAYEQYF.